What follows are 26 T cell receptor beta chains derived from one specimen sequenced in a study of shared clonotypes between healthy human individuals. The assay was immunoSEQ multiplex PCR, and TCRdb's table has in-frame clones only and misses some. This sample carries over 850,000 clones, around 78% of them seen once, and the ten largest clones take more than 0.45%. The sequenced sample consisted of memory CD4+ T cells from PBMCs. Regarding subset: CD45RA-negative fraction. The receptor set was obtained from a man in his late teens or twenties in good health. Some clones in this sample may be carry-over from other donors' samples.

The sample holds one count of this clone. The genes are TRBV6-6 and TRBJ2-7; 7 positions match TRBD1. V dropped 4 bases and J dropped 2; count of bases not matched to a gene: 5. The CDR3 extends over 14 amino acids. Germline CDR1 is MNHNY and CDR2 is SVGAGI (reference sequence). In DNA form, the CDR3 reads TGTGCCAGCAGTTTCTCCGGACAGGCCTACGAGCAGTACTTC. Protein sequence: CASSFSGQAYEQYF.

CDR3 region: CASSEYKEAEAFF. DNA for the CDR3: TGTGCCAGCAGTGAATACAAGGAGGCTGAAGCTTTCTTT. This chain links TRBV2 with TRBJ1-1, with D hard to call. V was clipped by 2 bases and J by 6 bases, with 10 bases between them. CDR1 is SNHLY and CDR2 is FYNNEI in the germline V gene. This CDR3 has 13 amino acids.

The chain joins TRBV7-9 to TRBJ1-4; the match to TRBD1 covers 10 bases. Losses at the gene ends were 5 bases for V and 6 bases for J; bases not matched to a gene: 6. This CDR3 is built from 15 residues. Germline V gene data show CDR1 as SEHNR and CDR2 as FQNEAQ (reference sequence). CDR3 bases: TGTGCCAGCAGCCTGCTCGGGACAGGGGATGAAAAACTGTTTTTT. Its protein product is CASSLLGTGDEKLFF.

The chain uses TRBV2 and TRBJ1-5; unclear D gene. The CDR3 is 13 residues long. V dropped 3 bases and J dropped 3 bases, with 6 bases sitting between them. The germline V gene encodes CDR1 SNHLY and CDR2 FYNNEI. Written as DNA, the CDR3 is TGTGCCAGCAGTGATCTTTCCAATCAGCCCCAGCATTTT. Protein sequence: CASSDLSNQPQHF.

The chain is built from TRBV5-6 and TRBJ1-3; no definite D call. Trimming cost V 1 base and J 2 bases, with 4 bases left between them. The CDR3 has 13 residues. Germline CDR1 and CDR2: SGHDT and YYEEEE. CDR3 DNA: TGTGCCAGCAGCTTGCCCACTGGAAACACCATATATTTT. It is translated as CASSLPTGNTIYF.

This rearrangement joins TRBV28 to TRBJ2-2, with 9 bases aligning to TRBD1. Per the germline V gene, CDR1 is MDHEN and CDR2 is SYDVKM. Trimming cost V 5 bases and J 3 bases; bases outside gene matches: 7. This CDR3 spans 16 amino acids. The CDR3 loop reads CASSVDRGWDTGELFF. The DNA for the CDR3 is TGTGCCAGCAGTGTCGACAGGGGGTGGGACACCGGGGAGCTGTTTTTT. Full variable domain (outside the CDR3, taken from reference TRBV28 and TRBJ2-2): DVKVTQSSRYLVKRTGEKVFLECVQDMDHENMFWYRQDPGLGLRLIYFSYDVKMKEKGDIPEGYSVSREKKERFSLILESASTNQTSMYLCASSVDRGWDTGELFFGEGSRLTVL.

The chain uses TRBV5-1 and TRBJ2-1, with 8 bases fitting TRBD1. Per the germline V gene, CDR1 is SGHRS and CDR2 is YFSETQ. V shed 0 bases, J shed 2 bases, and the junction held 4 bases outside the gene matches. The length of the CDR3 is 16 residues. As DNA, the CDR3 is TGCGCCAGCAGCTTGGGACCACAGGGGGCCTACAATGAGCAGTTCTTC. This codes for CASSLGPQGAYNEQFF.

The chain uses TRBV6-5 and TRBJ1-3; D not resolved. The CDR3 loop spans 15 amino acids. Per the germline V gene, CDR1 is MNHEY and CDR2 is SVGAGI. Trimming removed 5 bases at V and 0 bases at J, with 11 bases between. The CDR3 here is CASSRAGSSGNTIYF. The DNA for the CDR3 is TGTGCCAGCAGTAGGGCGGGGTCCTCTGGAAACACCATATATTTT.

V is TRBV11-2 and J is TRBJ1-2; a possible D gene is TRBD1 (6 bases). Per the germline V gene, CDR1 is SGHAT and CDR2 is FQNNGV. The CDR3 consists of 15 residues. V gave up 4 bases and J gave up 4 bases, with 16 bases separating them. Written as DNA, the CDR3 is TGTGCCAGCAGCTCCCGGACAGAGATGACCTATGGCTACACCTTC. It translates to CASSSRTEMTYGYTF.

Ten or more counts support this clone. The chain has TRBV6-6 and TRBJ1-1; the D gene is possibly TRBD1 (6 bases). Trimming removed 4 bases at V and 3 bases at J, with 12 bases between. This CDR3 contains 14 residues. The germline V gene encodes CDR1 MNHNY and CDR2 SVGAGI (reference sequence). Here the CDR3 reads CASSFGGGDTEAFF. The CDR3 coding sequence is TGTGCCAGCAGTTTTGGGGGCGGGGACACTGAAGCTTTCTTT.

The chain combines TRBV19 with TRBJ2-5; D possibly corresponds to TRBD2 (6 bases). Germline CDR1 is LNHDA and CDR2 is SQIVND (reference sequence). There are 16 residues in the CDR3. V lost 5 bases and J 2 bases, leaving 18 bases between the germline ends. The CDR3 nucleotides read TGTGCCAGTAGTCCACGGGGGAGCGTCGGGCAAGAGACCCAGTACTTC. It yields the protein CASSPRGSVGQETQYF.

The V gene is TRBV28, the J gene TRBJ2-1; D is unclear. There are 13 residues in the CDR3. The germline CDR1 and CDR2 sequences are MDHEN and SYDVKM. The V gene lost 1 base and the J gene lost 9 bases, with 10 bases spanning the gap. CDR3 sequence: CASSLLSRVEQFF. In nucleotides, the CDR3 is TGTGCCAGCAGTTTATTGAGTCGAGTTGAGCAGTTCTTC. The entire variable domain, with the rest obtained from reference TRBV28 and TRBJ2-1, is as follows: DVKVTQSSRYLVKRTGEKVFLECVQDMDHENMFWYRQDPGLGLRLIYFSYDVKMKEKGDIPEGYSVSREKKERFSLILESASTNQTSMYLCASSLLSRVEQFFGPGTRLTVL.

This chain uses TRBV29-1 with TRBJ1-1, with D tentatively TRBD1 (5 bases). Germline lookup yields CDR1 SQVTM and CDR2 ANQGSEA. This CDR3 has 14 residues. Trimming took 5 bases from V and 0 from J, leaving 13 bases between them. For the CDR3, the DNA is TGCAGCGTTCGTAAGGGGCTGATGAACACTGAAGCTTTCTTT. Protein product: CSVRKGLMNTEAFF. Complete variable domain (other parts from reference TRBV29-1 and TRBJ1-1): SAVISQKPSRDICQRGTSLTIQCQVDSQVTMMFWYRQQPGQSLTLIATANQGSEATYESGFVIDKFPISRPNLTFSTLTVSNMSPEDSSIYLCSVRKGLMNTEAFFGQGTRLTVV.

The rearrangement links TRBV5-8 to TRBJ2-1; D remains unclear. The V and J ends lost 5 bases and 5 bases respectively, with 20 bases between them. The germline V gene encodes CDR1 SGHTS and CDR2 YDEGEE. The CDR3 has 16 residues. The CDR3 protein is CASSRVGPYYDNEQFF. The CDR3 DNA sequence: TGTGCCAGCAGTCGCGTCGGACCATATTACGACAATGAGCAGTTCTTC.

This rearrangement joins TRBV5-4 to TRBJ1-1, with D unresolved. CDR1 is SGHNT, CDR2 YYREEE, per germline (reference sequence). Trimming stripped 0 bases from V and 6 bases from J, with 15 bases between. This CDR3 spans 15 amino acids. The CDR3 is CASSLGGAGRAEAFF. In DNA form, the CDR3 reads TGTGCCAGCAGCTTGGGAGGCGCGGGAAGGGCTGAAGCTTTCTTT.

The chain carries TRBV5-4 and TRBJ1-2; D not certain. Germline V gene lookup returns CDR1 SGHNT and CDR2 YYREEE (reference sequence). This CDR3 contains 12 residues. V lost 4 bases and J lost 3, with 7 bases in between. Written as DNA, the CDR3 is TGTGCCAGCAGCGATTCAGACTATGGCTACACCTTC. It encodes CASSDSDYGYTF.

V is TRBV29-1 and J is TRBJ2-3; TRBD1 matches 10 bases. V lost 6 bases, J lost 3 bases, and 6 bases stayed unmatched. The CDR3 is made up of 14 amino acids. CDR1 is SQVTM, CDR2 ANQGSEA, per germline. This chain's CDR3 is CSVLTGGATDTQYF. Here the CDR3 DNA reads TGCAGCGTCCTGACAGGGGGCGCGACAGATACGCAGTATTTT.

This clone was detected only a few times. The chain is built from TRBV7-6 and TRBJ2-1; 10 nucleotides align to TRBD2. Germline values: CDR1 SGHVS, CDR2 FNYEAQ. J gave up 5 bases and V 4 bases, and 20 bases lay outside the gene matches. The CDR3 sequence is 20 residues long. CDR3 sequence reads: CASSSRAGGSPPPPDNEQFF. The CDR3 DNA is TGTGCCAGCAGCTCCCGAGCGGGAGGGTCGCCACCACCCCCTGACAATGAGCAGTTCTTC.

This chain links TRBV11-3 with TRBJ2-1; D remains ambiguous. CDR3 length equals 14 residues. Trimming took off 5 bases at V and 6 bases at J, with 14 bases between the two ends. Germline assignment: CDR1 SGHNT and CDR2 YENEEA. CDR3 sequence reads: CASSTGPYANEQFF. The CDR3 DNA sequence: TGTGCCAGCAGCACCGGACCCTACGCCAATGAGCAGTTCTTC.

This clone appeared a single time. The chain carries TRBV20-1 and TRBJ1-2; the D gene is possibly TRBD1 (5 bases). V was clipped by 2 bases and J by 7 bases, with 8 bases between them. CDR3 length: 11 residues. Germline V CDR1 and CDR2: DFQATT, SNEGSKA (reference sequence). The CDR3 DNA is TGCAGTGCTAGACAGGGTTCTGGCTACACCTTC. As protein: CSARQGSGYTF.

This clone was found a few times. The chain combines TRBV7-8 with TRBJ2-5, with D maybe TRBD1 (7 bases). The CDR3 is 14 residues long. Trimming took off 5 bases at V and 5 bases at J, with 15 bases between the two ends. Germline CDR1 SGHVS, CDR2 FQNEAQ. The CDR3 protein is CASSIQGGRETQYF. In DNA form, the CDR3 reads TGTGCCAGCAGCATTCAGGGGGGTCGCGAGACCCAGTACTTC. Together with reference TRBV7-8 and TRBJ2-5, the CDR3 gives the full variable domain: GAGVSQSPRYKVAKRGQDVALRCDPISGHVSLFWYQQALGQGPEFLTYFQNEAQLDKSGLPSDRFFAERPEGSVSTLKIQRTQQEDSAVYLCASSIQGGRETQYFGPGTRLLVL.

J is TRBJ2-3 and V is TRBV25-1; 10 bases match TRBD2. Germline V gene lookup returns CDR1 MGHDK and CDR2 SYGVNS. This CDR3 has 16 residues. V lost 3 bases, J lost 4 bases, and 7 bases stayed unmatched. In DNA form, the CDR3 reads TGTGCCAGCAGTGAGGCGCTAGCGGGAGTAGCAGATACGCAGTATTTT. As protein: CASSEALAGVADTQYF.

This clone was found once. The chain is built from TRBV4-1 and TRBJ2-2, with 8 bases identical to TRBD2. Trimming removed 1 base from V and 5 bases from J; junction bases left unmatched: 12. The V gene's germline CDR1 is MGHRA and CDR2 YSYEKL. This CDR3 is built from 18 residues. The CDR3 sequence is CASSQVELAGRGTGELFF. As DNA, the CDR3 is TGCGCCAGCAGCCAAGTGGAATTAGCGGGAAGGGGGACCGGGGAGCTGTTTTTT.

V and J are TRBV2 and TRBJ2-2, with TRBD1 as a possible D gene (6 bases). This CDR3 has 15 residues. V dropped 6 bases and J dropped 0 bases, with 11 bases sitting between them. Germline V CDR1 and CDR2: SNHLY, FYNNEI. The CDR3 DNA reads TGTGCCAGCAGGCTGGGACACCCGAACACCGGGGAGCTGTTTTTT. This gives the protein CASRLGHPNTGELFF.

The CDR3, as DNA: TGTGCCAGCACCTTGACAGGGGGTGGTTGGGGCTACACCTTC. This encodes CASTLTGGGWGYTF. The J gene is TRBJ1-2, the V gene TRBV28, with 9 bases identical to TRBD1. Germline trimming cut 7 bases from V and 8 bases from J; bases unmatched to any gene: 11. Germline CDR1 and CDR2: MDHEN and SYDVKM. CDR3 length: 14 residues.

The gene calls are TRBV27 and TRBJ2-3; TRBD1 matches at 7 bases. Germline V gene lookup returns CDR1 MNHEY and CDR2 SMNVEV (reference sequence). This CDR3 is built from 14 residues. V shed 3 bases and J 3 bases; nucleotides not matched to a gene: 3. CDR3 loop: CASSLDRLTDTQYF. The CDR3 nucleotides are TGTGCCAGCAGTTTGGACAGGCTGACAGATACGCAGTATTTT.